This T cell receptor beta chain was recorded in a study of blood T cell repertoires in COVID-19. About the study: Acute and convalescent COVID-19 samples came from the United States, Italy and Spain. The analysed material was cDNA or gDNA that came from T cells, B-cell-depleted T cells, or PBMCs.

This clone has only a few counts. Authors' processing steps: The assay estimated nucleated cells by amplifying reference gene primers. This table comes from immunoSEQ multiplex PCR, and its TCRdb copy is limited to in-frame clones, with some not included. V and J calls plus clone size are reproduced from that table; the DNA served to infer D and trimming. The data show 110,000 or so clones, with 85% seen just once and more than 10% held by the top ten. Trimming pared 2 bases from V and 7 bases from J, leaving 5 bases between. Germline CDR1 is MNHEY and CDR2 is SVGEGT. CDR3 size: 11 residues. Sample: peripheral blood. The gene calls are TRBV6-2 or TRBV6-3 and TRBJ1-1, with D uncertain. This receptor was taken from a human donor in a cohort sampled during active COVID-19. The CDR3 spells CASSYAGEAFF. The DNA for the CDR3 is TGTGCCAGCAGTTACGCGGGTGAAGCTTTCTTT.